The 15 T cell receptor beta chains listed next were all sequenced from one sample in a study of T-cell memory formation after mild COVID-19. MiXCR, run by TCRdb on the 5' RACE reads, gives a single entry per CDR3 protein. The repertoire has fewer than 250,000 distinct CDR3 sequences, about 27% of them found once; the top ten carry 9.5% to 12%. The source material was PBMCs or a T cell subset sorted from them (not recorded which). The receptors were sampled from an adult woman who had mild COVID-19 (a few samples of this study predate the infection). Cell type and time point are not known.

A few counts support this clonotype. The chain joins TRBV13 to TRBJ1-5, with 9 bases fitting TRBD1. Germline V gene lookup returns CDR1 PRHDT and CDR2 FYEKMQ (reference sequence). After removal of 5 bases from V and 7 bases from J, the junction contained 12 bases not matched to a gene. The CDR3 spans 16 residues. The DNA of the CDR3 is TGTGCCAGCAGCCTCGGACAGGGGTGGAGGGGGCAGCCCCAGCATTTT. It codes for CASSLGQGWRGQPQHF.

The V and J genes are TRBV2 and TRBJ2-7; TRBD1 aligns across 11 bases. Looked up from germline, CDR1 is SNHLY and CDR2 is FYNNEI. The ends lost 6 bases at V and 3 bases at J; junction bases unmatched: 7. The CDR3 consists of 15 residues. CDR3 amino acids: CASSSTGTGGYEQYF. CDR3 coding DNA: TGTGCCAGCAGCTCCACCGGGACAGGGGGCTACGAGCAGTACTTC.

The DNA for the CDR3 is TGTGCCTGGAGTTCGAAAATGACAGCCTCCTACGAGCAGTACTTC. Its translation is CAWSSKMTASYEQYF. The rearrangement links TRBV30 to TRBJ2-7, with D possibly being TRBD1 (5 bases). Germline CDR1 is GTSNPN and CDR2 is SVGIG (reference sequence). V was cut by 2 bases and J by 0 bases, with 14 bases left in between. The CDR3 consists of 15 residues. The full variable domain, rest sourced from reference TRBV30 and TRBJ2-7, is SQTIHQWPATLVQPVGSPLSLECTVEGTSNPNLYWYRQAAGRGLQLLFYSVGIGQISSEVPQNLSASRPQDRQFILSSKKLLLSDSGFYLCAWSSKMTASYEQYFGPGTRLTVT.

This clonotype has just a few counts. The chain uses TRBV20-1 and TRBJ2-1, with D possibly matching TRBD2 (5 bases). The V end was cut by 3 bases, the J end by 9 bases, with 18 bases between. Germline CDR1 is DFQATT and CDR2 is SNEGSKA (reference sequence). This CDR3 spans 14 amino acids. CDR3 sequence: CSARWHELLGEQFF. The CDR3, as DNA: TGCAGTGCTAGGTGGCACGAGCTACTAGGTGAGCAGTTCTTC.

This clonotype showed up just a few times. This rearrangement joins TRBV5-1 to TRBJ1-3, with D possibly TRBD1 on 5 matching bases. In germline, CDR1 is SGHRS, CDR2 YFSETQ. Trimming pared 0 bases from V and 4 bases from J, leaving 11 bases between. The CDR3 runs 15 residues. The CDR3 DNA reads TGCGCCAGCAGCTTGGCCGCGGCAGGGGGAAACACCATATATTTT. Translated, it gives CASSLAAAGGNTIYF.

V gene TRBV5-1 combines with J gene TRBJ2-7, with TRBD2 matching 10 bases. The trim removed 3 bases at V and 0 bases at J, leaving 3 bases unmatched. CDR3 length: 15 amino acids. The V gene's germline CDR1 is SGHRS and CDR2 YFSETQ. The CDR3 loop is CASSWTSGNSYEQYF. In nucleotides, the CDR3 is TGCGCCAGCAGCTGGACTAGCGGCAACTCCTACGAGCAGTACTTC.

The CDR3 protein is CASSLYGGGTETQYF. The CDR3 DNA is TGTGCCAGCAGCTTATATGGCGGGGGGACCGAGACCCAGTACTTC. The V gene is TRBV7-6, the J gene TRBJ2-5, with 8 bases lining up with TRBD2. J gave up 5 bases and V 2 bases, and 7 bases lay outside the gene matches. There are 15 residues in the CDR3. Germline V lookup: CDR1 SGHVS, CDR2 FNYEAQ. Full variable domain (missing parts from reference TRBV7-6 and TRBJ2-5): GAGVSQSPRYKVTKRGQDVALRCDPISGHVSLYWYRQALGQGPEFLTYFNYEAQQDKSGLPNDRFSAERPEGSISTLTIQRTEQRDSAMYRCASSLYGGGTETQYFGPGTRLLVL.

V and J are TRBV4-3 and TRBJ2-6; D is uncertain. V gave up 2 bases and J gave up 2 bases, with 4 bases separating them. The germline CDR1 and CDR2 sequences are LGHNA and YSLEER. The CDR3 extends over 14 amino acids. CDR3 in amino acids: CASSQSPGANVLTF. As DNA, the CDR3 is TGCGCCAGCAGCCAAAGTCCTGGGGCCAACGTCCTGACTTTC.

The CDR3 region has the DNA TGTGCCAGCAGCTTAACGGGACTAACAGGGAATGAGCAGTTCTTC. This translates into CASSLTGLTGNEQFF. The V and J genes are TRBV7-3 and TRBJ2-1; D perhaps matches TRBD2 (7 bases). Germline CDR1 reads SGHTA; CDR2 reads FQGTGA. V lost 0 bases and J lost 7, with 13 bases in between. There are 15 residues in the CDR3. Full variable domain (missing parts from reference TRBV7-3 and TRBJ2-1): GAGVSQTPSNKVTEKGKYVELRCDPISGHTALYWYRQSLGQGPEFLIYFQGTGAADDSGLPNDRFFAVRPEGSVSTLKIQRTERGDSAVYLCASSLTGLTGNEQFFGPGTRLTVL.

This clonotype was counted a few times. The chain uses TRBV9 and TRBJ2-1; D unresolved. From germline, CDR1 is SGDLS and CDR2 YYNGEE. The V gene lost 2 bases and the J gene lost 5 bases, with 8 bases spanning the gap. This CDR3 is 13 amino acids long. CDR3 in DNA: TGTGCCAGCAGCGTCCAACTGAACAATGAGCAGTTCTTC. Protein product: CASSVQLNNEQFF. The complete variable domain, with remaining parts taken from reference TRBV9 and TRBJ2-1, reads DSGVTQTPKHLITATGQRVTLRCSPRSGDLSVYWYQQSLDQGLQFLIQYYNGEERAKGNILERFSAQQFPDLHSELNLSSLELGDSALYFCASSVQLNNEQFFGPGTRLTVL.

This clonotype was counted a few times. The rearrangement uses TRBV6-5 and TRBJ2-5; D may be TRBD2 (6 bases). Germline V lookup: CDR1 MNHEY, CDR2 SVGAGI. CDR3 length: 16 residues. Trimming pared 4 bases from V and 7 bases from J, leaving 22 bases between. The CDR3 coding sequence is TGTGCCAGCAGTTCTAAACCGGGACTTCAGGGAGGGACCCAGTACTTC. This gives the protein CASSSKPGLQGGTQYF.

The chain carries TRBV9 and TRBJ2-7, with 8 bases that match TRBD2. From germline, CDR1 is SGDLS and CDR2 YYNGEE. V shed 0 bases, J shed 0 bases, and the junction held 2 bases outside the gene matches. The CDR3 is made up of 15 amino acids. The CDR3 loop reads CASSVVAGPSYEQYF. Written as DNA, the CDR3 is TGTGCCAGCAGCGTAGTAGCGGGGCCCTCCTACGAGCAGTACTTC.

CDR3 nucleotide sequence: TGTGCCAGCACGGGAGAGTCCTCCTACGAGCAGTACTTC. Its protein product is CASTGESSYEQYF. The gene calls are TRBV2 and TRBJ2-7, with TRBD2 as a possible D gene (6 bases). This CDR3 is 13 amino acids long. V shed 7 bases and J shed 0 bases, with 10 bases lying between them. Germline CDR1 reads SNHLY; CDR2 reads FYNNEI.

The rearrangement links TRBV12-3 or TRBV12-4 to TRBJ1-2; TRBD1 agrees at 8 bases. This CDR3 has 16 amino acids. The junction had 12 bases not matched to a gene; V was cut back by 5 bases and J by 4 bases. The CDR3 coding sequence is TGTGCCAGCAGTCACGGACAGGGCGGGTTGAGCTATGGCTACACCTTC. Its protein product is CASSHGQGGLSYGYTF.

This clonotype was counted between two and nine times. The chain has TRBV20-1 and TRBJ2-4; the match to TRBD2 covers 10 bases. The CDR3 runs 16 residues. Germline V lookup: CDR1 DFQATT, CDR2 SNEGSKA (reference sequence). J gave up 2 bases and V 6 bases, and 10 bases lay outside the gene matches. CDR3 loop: CSAKERGGLPKNIQYF. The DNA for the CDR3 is TGCAGTGCCAAAGAGCGGGGGGGCCTCCCCAAAAACATTCAGTACTTC.